This T cell receptor beta chain came from a study of blood T cell repertoires in COVID-19. V gave up 0 bases and J gave up 4 bases, with 8 bases separating them. The V gene's germline CDR1 is LNHNV and CDR2 YYDKDF (reference sequence). This CDR3 comprises 14 residues. Clones were read by immunoSEQ multiplex PCR, and TCRdb kept only the in-frame ones, dropping some. The data show 80,000 or so clones, with roughly 86% seen just once and roughly 2% held by the top ten. This TCR derives from a woman aged 55-69 years with acute or convalescent COVID-19. Sequencing used peripheral blood. The chain links TRBV15 to TRBJ2-3; TRBD1 is a possible D gene (5 bases). The CDR3 bases are TGTGCCACCAGCAGAGAAGGGGTTGCAGATACGCAGTATTTT. Its protein is CATSREGVADTQYF.